These T cell receptor beta chains were read from a single sample in a study of human T cells and chemical hapten exposure. TCRdb ran MiXCR on the RACE reads and lists one entry per CDR3 protein. The top ten hold 1% to 1.5% of the sample, which has roughly 38,000 distinct CDR3 sequences, less than 8.5% seen once. The starting material was whole blood, obtained in connection with sensitization to the hapten diphenylcyclopropenone (DPC). The receptors were gathered from a woman aged 50 to 65 with alopecia areata. Some clones in this sample may be carry-over from other donors' samples. CDR3s include the opening cysteine and the closing phenylalanine or tryptophan. Each record gives: CDR3 length, V gene, CDR3 protein.

>15|TRBV12-5
CASGRDVTPNTEAFF
>13|TRBV20-1
CSATRDQIYEQYF
>14|TRBV29-1
CSGRRGANTGELFF
>15|TRBV5-1
CASRGETGANTEAFF
>18|TRBV3-1
CASSQVSLALGGTGELFF
>12|TRBV29-1
CSVVGSYNEQFF
>13|TRBV6-5
CASSQRQGGEQYF
>14|TRBV29-1
CSVAGTPGNQPQHF
>15|TRBV28
CASSLPGGPYNEQFF
>13|TRBV29-1
CSVKSGEGQPQHF
>15|TRBV5-1
CASSFRDSPTDTQYF
>14|TRBV29-1
CSAGTQSLYNEQFF
>11|TRBV29-1
CSFSPPDTQYF
>17|TRBV11-3
CASSSSTGTSGYNEQFF
>10|TRBV3-1
CASSPPEQFF
>17|TRBV7-2
CASSPRGLAGGQWTQYF
>13|TRBV6-5
CATRAGWTDTQYF
>16|TRBV18
CASSQGRTSGANVLTF
>19|TRBV3-1
CASSKLASGTQSSYNEQFF
>14|TRBV18
CASSPVHPSNIQYF
>15|TRBV14
CASSQRQGDGGELFF
>16|TRBV28
CASGFWTSGSTGELFF
>15|TRBV9
CASSVGLTSSYEQYF
>15|TRBV18
CASSPPTGLNTEAFF
>11|TRBV29-1
CSVRGNYGYTF
>12|TRBV5-4
CASSLPPETQYF
>17|TRBV29-1
CSAPGPGGRVGQETQYF
>17|TRBV7-2
CASSLVGAGGRHNEQFF
>14|TRBV3-1
CASSNGRRNTEAFF
>13|TRBV20-1
CSARDLLPYEQYF
>17|TRBV20-1
CSARGSKGQGFPDTQYF
>12|TRBV12-3/TRBV12-4
CASRSGANVLTF
>13|TRBV29-1
CSVESGPGEAQYF
>23|TRBV7-2
CASSFASGLAGRTHLPSTDTQYF
>20|TRBV9
CASSARGQRTSGRGTDTQYF
>16|TRBV7-6
CASSSTSGGGTDTQYF
>15|TRBV20-1
CSAARQGISNQPQHF
>16|TRBV6-4
CASSVLGGGSVNEQFF
>12|TRBV29-1
CSARQDSYEQYF
>11|TRBV25-1
CASSPGYEQYF
>16|TRBV11-2
CASSPGTSGNTGELFF
>16|TRBV11-2
CASSPVGGRATDTQYF
>16|TRBV27
CASRPHRPGLREKLFF
>15|TRBV5-6
CASSFRRGRNQPQHF
>13|TRBV12-3/TRBV12-4
CASSPNVGTEAFF